This TCR beta chain stems from a study of blood T cells in healthy people across ages. Study conclusions and caveats: Naive CD4+ cells and diversity were both higher in long-lived donors than in aged donors. The study found TCR beta diversity correlated strongly with naive T cell percentage.

Regarding this clonotype: The antigen is undetermined.

V shed 5 bases, J shed 4 bases, and the junction held 6 bases outside the gene matches. The CDR3 consists of 14 residues. Germline CDR1 reads MNHEY; CDR2 reads SVGEGT. Sample-barcoded 5' priming and a J-beta primer mix drove a second PCR of roughly 7 to 11 cycles. TCRdb reprocessed the 5' RACE reads with MiXCR, giving one entry per CDR3 protein. The table includes roughly 1,800,000 distinct CDR3 sequences, 40% to 55% detected once. The sequence derives from a woman between 35 and 50 years old in good health. The chain carries TRBV6-2 or TRBV6-3 and TRBJ1-2, with 8 bases aligning to TRBD1. Material for sequencing was blood. The CDR3, as DNA: TGTGCCAGCAGTGACAGGGGCCAGATCTATGGCTACACCTTC. Translation gives CASSDRGQIYGYTF.